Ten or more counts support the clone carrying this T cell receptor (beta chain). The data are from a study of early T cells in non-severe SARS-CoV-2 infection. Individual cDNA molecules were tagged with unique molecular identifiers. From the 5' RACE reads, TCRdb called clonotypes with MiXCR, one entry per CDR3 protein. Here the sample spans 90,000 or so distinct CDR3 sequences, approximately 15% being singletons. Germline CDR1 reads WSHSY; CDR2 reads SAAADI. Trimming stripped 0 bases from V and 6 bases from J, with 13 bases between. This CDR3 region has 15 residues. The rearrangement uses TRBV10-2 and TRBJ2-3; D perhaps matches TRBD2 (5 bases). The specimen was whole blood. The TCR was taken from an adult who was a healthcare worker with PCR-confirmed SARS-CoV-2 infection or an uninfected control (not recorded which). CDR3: CASSESSESVDTQYF. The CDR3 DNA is TGCGCCAGCAGTGAGTCTAGCGAGAGTGTGGATACGCAGTATTTT.